This T cell receptor beta chain derives from a study of beta chain features in type 1 diabetes. The CDR3 is made up of 14 amino acids. CDR1 and CDR2 from the germline V gene are SNHLY and FYNNEI. With V trimmed by 6 bases and J by 5 bases, 6 bases remained unmatched. Only a few counts were recorded for this clone. Reverse transcription of all isolated RNA meant that expressed TCRB transcripts were sequenced. Clones were sequenced by immunoSEQ multiplex PCR, and TCRdb holds only the in-frame ones, with some missing. Of under 550,000 clones in the sample, roughly 10% were seen once. Input material: naive CD4+ T cells from blood. V usage is TRBV2 and J usage is TRBJ1-5, with 8 bases identical to TRBD1. The TCR originated in a woman aged 18 to 35 in good health. CDR3 protein: CASSGTGAYQPQHF. The CDR3 DNA is TGTGCCAGCAGCGGGACAGGAGCTTATCAGCCCCAGCATTTT.